This is a list of T cell receptor beta chains from one sample in a study of identical twins. TCRdb recomputed calls from the 5' RACE reads with MiXCR, one row per CDR3 protein. The sample shows under 450,000 distinct CDR3 sequences, approximately 17% of them seen only once. The sequenced material came from naive T cells sorted from blood. The receptors here all came from a middle-aged man in good health. The CDR3 runs from the conserved cysteine through the conserved F or W.

cdr3_aa	cdr3_length	j_call	v_call
CASSLRSLSDGPGNEQYF	18	TRBJ2-7	TRBV7-6
CAISGRGQMDDEQFF	15	TRBJ2-1	TRBV10-3
CAIRGLADTDTQYF	14	TRBJ2-3	TRBV10-3
CSARGWEGALEQFF	14	TRBJ2-1	TRBV20-1
CAAARDGVTGELFF	14	TRBJ2-2	TRBV10-3
CASSLQQYEQFF	12	TRBJ2-1	TRBV28
CASSIRTSTDTQYF	14	TRBJ2-3	TRBV5-1
CASSPDFADTQYF	13	TRBJ2-3	TRBV5-1
CASSTQGLYGYTF	13	TRBJ1-2	TRBV12-3/TRBV12-4
CASSLVKRQGASGANVLTF	19	TRBJ2-6	TRBV11-1
CSASPGQVHSNQPQHF	16	TRBJ1-5	TRBV20-1